These 30 T cell receptor beta chains were sequenced from one sample in a study of blood T cell repertoires in COVID-19. Generated by immunoSEQ multiplex PCR, the TCRdb table keeps only in-frame clones and is missing some. The sample includes fewer than 200,000 clones, 80% to 85% seen only once; the top ten take approximately 3%. The sample consisted of PBMCs or T cells enriched from blood (not recorded which). The receptors stem from a woman in her twenties or thirties who had been exposed to COVID-19.

This chain uses TRBV4-3 with TRBJ2-2; TRBD2 agrees at 7 bases. Germline CDR1 reads LGHNA; CDR2 reads YSLEER. V was clipped by 4 bases and J by 4 bases; unmatched bases: 6. This CDR3 contains 15 residues. Here the CDR3 reads CASSPLAGVTGELFF. In DNA, the CDR3 is TGCGCCAGCAGCCCCCTGGCGGGGGTCACCGGGGAGCTGTTTTTT.

This clone was detected a few times. V is TRBV7-6 and J is TRBJ2-7; TRBD2 aligns across 10 bases. The length of the CDR3 is 14 residues. The junction had 1 base not matched to a gene; V was cut back by 0 bases and J by 5 bases. The germline V gene encodes CDR1 SGHVS and CDR2 FNYEAQ. The CDR3 region is CASSLALAGDEQYF. The DNA for the CDR3 is TGTGCCAGCAGCTTAGCCCTAGCGGGGGACGAGCAGTACTTC.

This chain joins TRBV4-2 and TRBJ1-3, with D possibly being TRBD1 (5 bases). Trimming removed 2 bases at V and 1 base at J, with 9 bases between. Germline V CDR1 and CDR2: LGHNA, YNFKEQ. This CDR3 spans 15 amino acids. CDR3 bases: TGTGCCAGCAGCCAAACACGACAGTCTGGAAACACCATATATTTT. Translated, it gives CASSQTRQSGNTIYF.

This rearrangement joins TRBV18 to TRBJ2-1, with D possibly being TRBD1 (7 bases). CDR3 length: 16 amino acids. Trimming removed 6 bases at V and 1 base at J, with 16 bases between. Germline CDR1 is KGHSH and CDR2 is LQKENI. This chain's CDR3 is CASSRQGGASYNEQFF. The CDR3 DNA follows: TGTGCCAGCTCCCGACAGGGAGGTGCTTCCTACAATGAGCAGTTCTTC.

This clone occurred a few times. The V and J genes are TRBV30 and TRBJ1-3, with D possibly matching TRBD1 (6 bases). From germline, CDR1 is GTSNPN and CDR2 SVGIG (reference sequence). CDR3 size: 15 residues. V was shortened by 3 bases and J by 4 bases, with 16 bases between the two germline ends. The CDR3 loop is CAWRSTGRSGNTIYF. The CDR3 nucleotides are TGTGCCTGGAGAAGCACAGGGCGCTCCGGAAACACCATATATTTT. Filled out from reference TRBV30 and TRBJ1-3, the complete variable domain reads SQTIHQWPATLVQPVGSPLSLECTVEGTSNPNLYWYRQAAGRGLQLLFYSVGIGQISSEVPQNLSASRPQDRQFILSSKKLLLSDSGFYLCAWRSTGRSGNTIYFGEGSWLTVV.

The rearrangement joins TRBV5-1 to TRBJ2-5; TRBD2 agrees at 9 bases. CDR1 and CDR2 (germline): SGHRS, YFSETQ. V lost 5 bases and J lost 3; bases outside the gene matches: 8. The CDR3 consists of 15 residues. The CDR3 DNA reads as TGCGCCAGCAGGACTGTAATAGCGGGGGAAGAGACCCAGTACTTC. The encoded protein is CASRTVIAGEETQYF.

Only a few counts were recorded for this clone. J is TRBJ1-2 and V is TRBV7-2, with D perhaps matching TRBD1 (6 bases). The length of the CDR3 is 14 residues. V was trimmed by 6 bases and J by 8 bases, leaving 19 bases between them. Germline V gene data show CDR1 as SGHTA and CDR2 as FQGNSA. The DNA for the CDR3 is TGTGCCAGCAGTCTTAAGACAGGACCGGGAGGCTACACCTTC. Translating gives CASSLKTGPGGYTF.

Only one count was recorded for this clone. The V and J genes are TRBV6-5 and TRBJ2-2, with D unclear. With 6 bases removed from V and 1 base from J, the gap between germline ends came to 6 bases. Germline CDR1 and CDR2: MNHEY and SVGAGI. The CDR3 spans 13 residues. CDR3 in DNA: TGTGCCAGCAGATTCAGGAACACCGGGGAGCTGTTTTTT. As protein: CASRFRNTGELFF.

The chain uses TRBV29-1 and TRBJ1-1; TRBD1 matches at 8 bases. J lost 9 bases, V lost 0 bases, and 9 bases had no gene match. From germline, CDR1 is SQVTM and CDR2 ANQGSEA. CDR3 length: 14 residues. The CDR3 DNA follows: TGCAGCGTTGAAGACCCAGGACAGGGCGGTCAAGCTTTCTTT. Translation gives CSVEDPGQGGQAFF.

This clone was seen just once. The rearrangement joins TRBV7-3 to TRBJ1-2; TRBD1 matches 8 bases. The J segment lost 4 bases and the V segment lost 4 bases, leaving 2 bases of the junction unmatched. Germline CDR1 and CDR2: SGHTA and FQGTGA. CDR3 size: 13 residues. In DNA, the CDR3 is TGTGCCAGCAGCTACGGACAGGGCTATGGCTACACCTTC. Protein product: CASSYGQGYGYTF.

This clone was detected a few times. This sequence joins TRBV6-6 and TRBJ2-2, with a tentative D call TRBD2 (5 bases). V lost 4 bases, J lost 0 bases, and 12 bases lay in between. CDR3 length equals 16 residues. CDR1 MNHNY and CDR2 SVGAGI come from the germline V gene (reference sequence). The CDR3 reads CASSFGGSANTGELFF. CDR3 in DNA: TGTGCCAGCAGTTTCGGAGGCTCGGCGAACACCGGGGAGCTGTTTTTT.

The chain carries TRBV15 and TRBJ2-3; 7 bases match TRBD2. Germline CDR1 is LNHNV and CDR2 is YYDKDF (reference sequence). V was pared by 7 bases and J by 1 base, with 5 bases of the junction left unmatched. The CDR3 is made up of 14 amino acids. The CDR3 nucleotides read TGTGCCACCAAATTCAGCGGGGGCACAGATACGCAGTATTTT. This sequence encodes CATKFSGGTDTQYF.

This rearrangement joins TRBV24-1 to TRBJ2-1; 10 bases agree with TRBD1. The CDR3 totals 16 residues. From germline, CDR1 is KGHDR and CDR2 SFDVKD. The V segment lost 5 bases and the J segment 2 bases; nucleotides outside the gene matches: 5. The CDR3: CATSARDRGAYNEQFF. The CDR3 DNA follows: TGTGCCACCAGTGCCCGGGACAGGGGCGCCTACAATGAGCAGTTCTTC.

The rearrangement links TRBV11-1 to TRBJ2-5; TRBD2 matches at 8 bases. The CDR3 runs 16 residues. The trim removed 1 base at V and 2 bases at J, leaving 6 bases unmatched. Germline V gene data show CDR1 as SGHAT and CDR2 as FQDESV (reference sequence). This CDR3 reads CASSLVWRGVQETQYF. The CDR3 DNA reads as TGTGCCAGCAGCTTAGTCTGGCGGGGGGTACAAGAGACCCAGTACTTC.

The chain carries TRBV6-5 and TRBJ1-3; a weak D match, TRBD1 (5 bases). Germline CDR1 MNHEY, CDR2 SVGAGI. V lost 0 bases and J 4 bases, leaving 13 bases between the germline ends. This CDR3 spans 16 amino acids. The CDR3 DNA reads as TGTGCCAGCAGTTACTCTGGCAGGGCGGACGGAAACACCATATATTTT. Its protein product is CASSYSGRADGNTIYF.

The rearrangement links TRBV4-3 to TRBJ2-3; 7 nucleotides line up with TRBD1. Germline V gene lookup returns CDR1 LGHNA and CDR2 YSLEER. V gave up 0 bases and J gave up 2 bases; unmatched junction bases: 5. The CDR3 is 16 amino acids. The CDR3 reads CASSQEGQSYTDTQYF. CDR3 sequence (DNA): TGCGCCAGCAGCCAAGAGGGACAGTCCTACACAGATACGCAGTATTTT.

This sequence joins TRBV4-3 and TRBJ2-3, with a possible D match to TRBD1 (5 bases). V lost 0 bases to trimming and J lost 6 bases, with 10 bases between them. From germline, CDR1 is LGHNA and CDR2 YSLEER. The length of the CDR3 is 14 residues. CDR3 DNA: TGCGCCAGCAGCCAAGAGTTTGCAGGGGATACGCAGTATTTT. This sequence encodes CASSQEFAGDTQYF.

The chain uses TRBV27 and TRBJ2-2, with no clear D. Germline CDR1 and CDR2: MNHEY and SMNVEV (reference sequence). Trimming cost V 5 bases and J 1 base, with 11 bases left between them. The CDR3 contains 15 residues. CDR3 amino acids: CASSLTRLNTGELFF. Here the CDR3 DNA reads TGTGCCAGCAGTCTAACTCGCCTGAACACCGGGGAGCTGTTTTTT.

Only a few counts were recorded for this clone. The rearrangement joins TRBV11-2 to TRBJ1-1; 12 nucleotides line up with TRBD1. V lost 4 bases to trimming and J lost 7 bases; unmatched junction nucleotides: 4. This CDR3 is built from 14 residues. Germline V lookup: CDR1 SGHAT, CDR2 FQNNGV. The CDR3 region is CASSYGTGGDEAFF. The CDR3, as DNA: TGTGCCAGCAGCTACGGGACAGGGGGCGATGAAGCTTTCTTT.

The J gene is TRBJ1-3, the V gene TRBV4-1; D is unclear. Looked up from germline, CDR1 is MGHRA and CDR2 is YSYEKL. The CDR3 runs 15 residues. Trimming cost V 5 bases and J 3 bases, with 14 bases left between them. The CDR3 reads CASSSDGLDGNTIYF. The CDR3 nucleotides are TGCGCCAGCAGCTCGGACGGACTCGATGGAAACACCATATATTTT.

CDR3 loop: CASSQVRQGVGYTF. The CDR3, as DNA: TGCGCCAGCAGCCAAGTTCGACAGGGGGTTGGCTACACCTTC. The chain couples TRBV4-1 to TRBJ1-2; 9 positions agree with TRBD1. The CDR3 covers 14 residues. J lost 7 bases, V lost 1 base, and 4 bases had no gene match. In germline, CDR1 is MGHRA, CDR2 YSYEKL.

This clone appeared once. The chain combines TRBV5-5 with TRBJ2-7; no definite D call. V was cut by 1 base and J by 4 bases, with 15 bases left in between. CDR3 length equals 15 residues. Germline V gene data show CDR1 as SGHKS and CDR2 as YYEKEE (reference sequence). The chain's CDR3 is CASSLSVRELYEQYF. Written as DNA, the CDR3 is TGTGCCAGCAGCTTGTCGGTCAGAGAACTATACGAGCAGTACTTC.

This sequence joins TRBV7-9 and TRBJ1-5; no definite D call. The germline V gene encodes CDR1 SEHNR and CDR2 FQNEAQ (reference sequence). Trimming left V 0 bases short and J 4 bases short, with 4 bases between. CDR3 length: 13 residues. The CDR3 bases are TGTGCCAGCAGCTTAGCAGCTAATCAGCCCCAGCATTTT. Its protein is CASSLAANQPQHF. The full variable domain, completed using reference TRBV7-9 and TRBJ1-5, is DTGVSQNPRHKITKRGQNVTFRCDPISEHNRLYWYRQTLGQGPEFLTYFQNEAQLEKSRLLSDRFSAERPKGSFSTLEIQRTEQGDSAMYLCASSLAANQPQHFGDGTRLSIL.

This clone was picked up one time. V gene TRBV5-1 combines with J gene TRBJ1-4; D unresolved. Germline CDR1 SGHRS, CDR2 YFSETQ. This CDR3 has 15 residues. Between the trimmed V and J ends, which lost 0 bases and 0 bases, there was a span of 6 bases. CDR3 sequence reads: CASSLGGATNEKLFF. CDR3 nucleotides: TGCGCCAGCAGCTTGGGGGGAGCAACTAATGAAAAACTGTTTTTT.

This clone was observed a handful of times. V and J are TRBV11-1 and TRBJ1-2; D gene ambiguous. Germline V gives CDR1 SGHAT, CDR2 FQDESV (reference sequence). This CDR3 comprises 12 residues. V was pared by 3 bases and J by 3 bases, with 5 bases between. CDR3 DNA: TGTGCCAGCAGCTTGCGAGACTATGGCTACACCTTC. Its protein product is CASSLRDYGYTF.

This clone was counted once. The V call is TRBV7-6, the J call TRBJ2-7, with 10 bases matching TRBD1. The CDR3 is 15 residues long. Per the germline V gene, CDR1 is SGHVS and CDR2 is FNYEAQ. V shed 2 bases, J shed 3 bases, and the junction held 4 bases outside the gene matches. The CDR3 nucleotides read TGTGCCAGCAGCTTAACGGGACAGGGGATCTACGAGCAGTACTTC. It yields the protein CASSLTGQGIYEQYF.

The CDR3 DNA reads as TGTGCCAGCAGCTCCGGGACAGGGTTGGGTGAGCAGTTCTTC. Translation: CASSSGTGLGEQFF. The genes are TRBV5-4 and TRBJ2-1, with TRBD1 matching over 9 bases. V dropped 3 bases and J dropped 9; count of bases not matched to a gene: 7. CDR3 length: 14 residues. Germline V gene lookup returns CDR1 SGHNT and CDR2 YYREEE (reference sequence).

This clone came up a few times. The chain couples TRBV27 to TRBJ2-7, with TRBD1 identical over 8 bases. The V and J ends lost 3 bases and 5 bases, in that order; junction bases with no gene match: 6. CDR3 size: 14 residues. Germline V CDR1 and CDR2: MNHEY, SMNVEV (reference sequence). For the CDR3, the DNA is TGTGCCAGCAGTTTCGTGACAGGGGCTCACGAGCAGTACTTC. Residues: CASSFVTGAHEQYF.

V usage is TRBV6-5 and J usage is TRBJ1-6; weak D call: TRBD1 (5 bases). The CDR3 loop spans 16 amino acids. V lost 4 bases and J 0 bases, leaving 10 bases between the germline ends. Germline CDR1 and CDR2: MNHEY and SVGAGI. Here the CDR3 reads CASSLDTSSYNSPLHF. CDR3 coding DNA: TGTGCCAGCAGTTTGGACACCAGCTCCTATAATTCACCCCTCCACTTT.

CDR3 region: CASRFSGGLAKNIQYF. As DNA, the CDR3 is TGTGCCAGCAGGTTTAGCGGGGGCCTAGCCAAAAACATTCAGTACTTC. The gene calls are TRBV2 and TRBJ2-4, with 9 positions matching TRBD2. Germline V gene sequence: CDR1 SNHLY, CDR2 FYNNEI. V gave up 6 bases and J gave up 0 bases; unmatched junction bases: 6. There are 16 residues in the CDR3.